This T cell receptor beta chain is from a study of technical replicates of blood from a few donors. The table came from immunoSEQ multiplex PCR; TCRdb's copy has only in-frame clones and leaves some out. The data contain approximately 88,000 clones, roughly 93% of them singletons. The CDR3 runs to 13 residues. After removal of 3 bases from V and 4 bases from J, the junction contained 3 bases not matched to a gene. The germline CDR1 and CDR2 sequences are SGDLS and YYNGEE. Material for sequencing was T cells isolated from PBMCs. This TCR derives from a human donor in good health. This chain connects TRBV9 to TRBJ2-5, with TRBD2 matching over 7 bases. The CDR3 nucleotides read TGTGCCAGCAGCGCAACTAGCGTAGAGACCCAGTACTTC. It yields the protein CASSATSVETQYF.